Shown below are 13 T cell receptor beta chains from a single sample sequenced in a study of beta chain features in type 1 diabetes. All of the isolated RNA was reverse transcribed, so expressed TCRB transcripts were sequenced. Clones were read by immunoSEQ multiplex PCR, and TCRdb kept only the in-frame ones, dropping some. The repertoire has around 250,000 clones, 27% of them found once; the top ten carry approximately 4%. Material: central memory CD4+ T cells from blood. These TCRs come from a man aged 25 to 40 in good health.

This chain uses TRBV15 with TRBJ2-4; possible D gene TRBD2, 6 bases. V lost 5 bases and J lost 13, with 27 bases in between. Germline CDR1 reads LNHNV; CDR2 reads YYDKDF (reference sequence). This CDR3 region has 16 residues. CDR3 nucleotides: TGTGCCACCAGCGACCGGCGGGGCAAGGGGCCAGCGTTCCAGTACTTC. It specifies CATSDRRGKGPAFQYF.

The chain employs TRBV29-1 and TRBJ2-5; 7 bases are shared with TRBD2. Losses at the gene ends were 1 base for V and 7 bases for J; bases not matched to a gene: 9. The CDR3 spans 14 residues. The germline V gene encodes CDR1 SQVTM and CDR2 ANQGSEA. The CDR3 sequence: CSVEVGAGGGTQYF. The DNA of the CDR3 is TGCAGCGTTGAAGTCGGAGCCGGCGGGGGGACCCAGTACTTC.

This chain connects TRBV30 to TRBJ2-7; D perhaps matches TRBD2 (5 bases). V lost 2 bases and J 0 bases, leaving 14 bases between the germline ends. From germline, CDR1 is GTSNPN and CDR2 SVGIG (reference sequence). The CDR3 runs to 15 residues. CDR3 loop: CAWSQPSGSSYEQYF. In nucleotides, the CDR3 is TGTGCCTGGAGTCAGCCAAGCGGCAGCTCCTACGAGCAGTACTTC.

The V gene is TRBV6-1, the J gene TRBJ1-5, with 9 bases fitting TRBD1. CDR3 length equals 14 residues. Trimming cost V 8 bases and J 7 bases; bases outside gene matches: 9. The V gene's germline CDR1 is MNHNS and CDR2 SASEGT. The CDR3 nucleotides read TGTGCCAGCTGTTTGGGACAGGGCTGGCAGCCCCAGCATTTT. Translation: CASCLGQGWQPQHF.

This clone was seen more than once but under ten times. The V and J genes are TRBV7-2 and TRBJ1-3; D possibly corresponds to TRBD1 (5 bases). The CDR3 has 15 amino acids. V was clipped by 6 bases and J by 2 bases, with 14 bases between them. The germline V gene has CDR1 SGHTA and CDR2 FQGNSA. CDR3 in amino acids: CASSPTGTPGNTIYF. The CDR3 nucleotides read TGTGCCAGCAGTCCCACCGGGACCCCTGGAAACACCATATATTTT. The full variable domain, rest sourced from reference TRBV7-2 and TRBJ1-3, is GAGVSQSPSNKVTEKGKDVELRCDPISGHTALYWYRQSLGQGLEFLIYFQGNSAPDKSGLPSDRFSAERTGGSVSTLTIQRTQQEDSAVYLCASSPTGTPGNTIYFGEGSWLTVV.

The V and J genes are TRBV15 and TRBJ1-5; D may be TRBD1 (6 bases). CDR3 length equals 15 residues. Between the trimmed V and J ends, which lost 5 bases and 4 bases, there was a span of 15 bases. Looked up from germline, CDR1 is LNHNV and CDR2 is YYDKDF (reference sequence). The CDR3 DNA is TGTGCCACCAGCCTCGACAGGCATCCGAATCAGCCCCAGCATTTT. Its protein product is CATSLDRHPNQPQHF.

This clone was picked up a small number of times. The chain joins TRBV30 to TRBJ2-3; possibly TRBD2 for D (6 bases). This CDR3 spans 15 amino acids. V shed 3 bases and J shed 0 bases, with 13 bases lying between them. CDR1 is GTSNPN and CDR2 is SVGIG in the germline V gene (reference sequence). The CDR3 sequence: CAWSRGAFSTDTQYF. Here the CDR3 DNA reads TGTGCCTGGAGCCGCGGGGCGTTTAGCACAGATACGCAGTATTTT.

The chain combines TRBV28 with TRBJ1-2; D unclear. The CDR3 covers 15 residues. The V end was cut by 6 bases, the J end by 8 bases, with 22 bases between. The germline V gene has CDR1 MDHEN and CDR2 SYDVKM. The chain's CDR3 is CASSLQSGLLGGYTF. The DNA of the CDR3 is TGTGCCAGCAGCCTCCAATCGGGCCTTCTGGGGGGCTACACCTTC.

This clone showed up just a few times. J is TRBJ2-3 and V is TRBV30, with 7 bases aligning to TRBD2. CDR3 length equals 16 residues. Per germline, CDR1 GTSNPN and CDR2 SVGIG (reference sequence). Germline trimming cut 0 bases from V and 2 bases from J; bases unmatched to any gene: 8. CDR3 bases: TGTGCCTGGAGTGTGGGACTATCAGAACCCACAGATACGCAGTATTTT. Protein: CAWSVGLSEPTDTQYF.

The V and J genes are TRBV18 and TRBJ1-5; tentatively, D is TRBD1 (6 bases). This CDR3 region has 17 residues. Trimming shortened V by 3 bases and J by 3 bases, and 18 bases separated the two germline ends. Germline-derived CDR1 and CDR2 are KGHSH and LQKENI. This CDR3 reads CASSPGGPGENNQPQHF. CDR3 coding DNA: TGTGCCAGCTCACCGGGAGGCCCAGGGGAAAACAATCAGCCCCAGCATTTT.

In this sample, this clone turned up a few times. J is TRBJ1-6 and V is TRBV2; D not certain. The CDR3 loop spans 12 amino acids. The V end lost 0 bases, the J end lost 12 bases, and 6 bases lay between the germline ends. CDR1 and CDR2 from the germline V gene are SNHLY and FYNNEI. Here the CDR3 reads CASSEAGRPLHF. The CDR3 bases are TGTGCCAGCAGTGAAGCGGGGAGACCCCTCCACTTT.

This chain connects TRBV7-6 to TRBJ2-1; D is undetermined. The CDR3 has 13 amino acids. Looked up from germline, CDR1 is SGHVS and CDR2 is FNYEAQ. V lost 1 base, J lost 0 bases, and 1 base lay in between. CDR3 nucleotide sequence: TGTGCCAGCAGCTTAGACTCCTACAATGAGCAGTTCTTC. This encodes CASSLDSYNEQFF.

The rearrangement links TRBV27 to TRBJ2-3; D unresolved. V lost 8 bases and J 2 bases, leaving 14 bases between the germline ends. Germline-derived CDR1 and CDR2 are MNHEY and SMNVEV (reference sequence). The CDR3 consists of 14 residues. DNA of the CDR3: TGTGCCAGCTCAACCCTAGGTAACACAGATACGCAGTATTTT. This sequence encodes CASSTLGNTDTQYF.